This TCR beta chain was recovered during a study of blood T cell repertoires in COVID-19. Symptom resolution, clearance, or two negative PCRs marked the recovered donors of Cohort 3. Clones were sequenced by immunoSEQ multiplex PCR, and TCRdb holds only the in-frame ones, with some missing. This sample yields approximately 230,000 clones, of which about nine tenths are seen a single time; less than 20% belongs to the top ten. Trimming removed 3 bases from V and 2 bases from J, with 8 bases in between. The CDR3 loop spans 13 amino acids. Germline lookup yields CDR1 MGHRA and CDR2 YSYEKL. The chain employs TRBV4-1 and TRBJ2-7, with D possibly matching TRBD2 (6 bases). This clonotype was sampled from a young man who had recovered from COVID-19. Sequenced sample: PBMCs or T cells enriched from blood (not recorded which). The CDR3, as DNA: TGCGCCAGCAGCCAGCGGACTACCTACGAGCAGTACTTC. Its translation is CASSQRTTYEQYF.